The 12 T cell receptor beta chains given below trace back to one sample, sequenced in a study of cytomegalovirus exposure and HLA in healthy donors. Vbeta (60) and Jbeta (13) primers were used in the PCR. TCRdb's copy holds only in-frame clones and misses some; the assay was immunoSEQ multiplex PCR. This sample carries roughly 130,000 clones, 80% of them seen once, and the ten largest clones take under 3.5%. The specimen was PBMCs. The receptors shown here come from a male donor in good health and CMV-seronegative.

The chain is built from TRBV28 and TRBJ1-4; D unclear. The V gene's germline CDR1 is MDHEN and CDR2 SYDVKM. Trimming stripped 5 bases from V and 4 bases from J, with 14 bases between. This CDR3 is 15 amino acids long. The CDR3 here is CASSGGGWINEKLFF. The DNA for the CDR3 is TGTGCCAGCAGTGGAGGTGGTTGGATTAATGAAAAACTGTTTTTT.

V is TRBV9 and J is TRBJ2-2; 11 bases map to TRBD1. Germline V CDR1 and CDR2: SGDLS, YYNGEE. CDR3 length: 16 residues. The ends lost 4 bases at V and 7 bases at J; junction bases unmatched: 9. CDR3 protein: CASSMGTGGSGGELFF. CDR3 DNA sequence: TGTGCCAGCAGCATGGGGACAGGGGGGTCCGGCGGGGAGCTGTTTTTT.

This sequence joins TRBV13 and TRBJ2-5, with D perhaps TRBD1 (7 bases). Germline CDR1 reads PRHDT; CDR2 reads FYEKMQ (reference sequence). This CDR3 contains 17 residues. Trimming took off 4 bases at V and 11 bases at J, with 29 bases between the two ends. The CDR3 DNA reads TGTGCCAGCAGCTCAAGCCTCTTGGCGACAGGGACTCAGGAGCAGTACTTC. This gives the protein CASSSSLLATGTQEQYF. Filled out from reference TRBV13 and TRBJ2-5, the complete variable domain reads AAGVIQSPRHLIKEKRETATLKCYPIPRHDTVYWYQQGPGQDPQFLISFYEKMQSDKGSIPDRFSAQQFSDYHSELNMSSLELGDSALYFCASSSSLLATGTQEQYFGPGTRLLVL.

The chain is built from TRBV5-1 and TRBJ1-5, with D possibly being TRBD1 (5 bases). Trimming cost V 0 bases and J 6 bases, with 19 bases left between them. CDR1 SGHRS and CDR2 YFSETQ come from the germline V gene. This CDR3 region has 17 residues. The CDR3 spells CASSLAGEGTWGQPQHF. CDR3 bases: TGCGCCAGCAGCTTGGCCGGGGAGGGGACTTGGGGTCAGCCCCAGCATTTT. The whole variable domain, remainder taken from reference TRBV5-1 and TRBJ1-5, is KAGVTQTPRYLIKTRGQQVTLSCSPISGHRSVSWYQQTPGQGLQFLFEYFSETQRNKGNFPGRFSGRQFSNSRSEMNVSTLELGDSALYLCASSLAGEGTWGQPQHFGDGTRLSIL.

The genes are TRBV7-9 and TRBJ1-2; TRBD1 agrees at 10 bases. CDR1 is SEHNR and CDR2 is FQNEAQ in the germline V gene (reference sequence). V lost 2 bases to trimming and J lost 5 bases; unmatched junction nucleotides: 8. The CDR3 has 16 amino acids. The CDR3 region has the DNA TGTGCCAGCAGCTTATTTACGGGACAGGGGCGATATGGCTACACCTTC. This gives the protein CASSLFTGQGRYGYTF.

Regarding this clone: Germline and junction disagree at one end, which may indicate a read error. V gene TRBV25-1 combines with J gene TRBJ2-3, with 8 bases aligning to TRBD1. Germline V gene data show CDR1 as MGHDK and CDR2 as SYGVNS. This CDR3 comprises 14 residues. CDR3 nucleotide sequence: TGTGCCGCAGGGGGCTCTGTTGGTACAGATGCGCAGTATTTT. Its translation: CAAGGSVGTDAQYF.

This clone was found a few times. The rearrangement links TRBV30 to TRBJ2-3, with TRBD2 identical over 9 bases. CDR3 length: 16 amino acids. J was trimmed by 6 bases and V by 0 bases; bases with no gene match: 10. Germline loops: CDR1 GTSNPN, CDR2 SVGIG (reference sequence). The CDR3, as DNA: TGTGCCTGGAGTGTAGTAGCGGGAGATGGACGGGATACGCAGTATTTT. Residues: CAWSVVAGDGRDTQYF.

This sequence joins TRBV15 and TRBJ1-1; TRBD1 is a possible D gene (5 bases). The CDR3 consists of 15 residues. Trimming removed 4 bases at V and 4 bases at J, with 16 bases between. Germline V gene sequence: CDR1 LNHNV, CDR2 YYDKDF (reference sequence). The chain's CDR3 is CATSKGPRAGTEAFF. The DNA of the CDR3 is TGTGCCACCAGCAAAGGACCCAGGGCTGGCACTGAAGCTTTCTTT. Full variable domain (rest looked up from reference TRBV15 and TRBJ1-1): DAMVIQNPRYQVTQFGKPVTLSCSQTLNHNVMYWYQQKSSQAPKLLFHYYDKDFNNEADTPDNFQSRRPNTSFCFLDIRSPGLGDTAMYLCATSKGPRAGTEAFFGQGTRLTVV.

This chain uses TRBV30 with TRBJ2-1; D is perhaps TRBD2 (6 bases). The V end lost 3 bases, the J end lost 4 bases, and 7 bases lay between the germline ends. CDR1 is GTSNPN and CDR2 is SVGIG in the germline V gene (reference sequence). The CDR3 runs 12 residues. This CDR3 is CAWRGTYNEQFF. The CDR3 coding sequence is TGTGCCTGGAGGGGGACTTACAATGAGCAGTTCTTC. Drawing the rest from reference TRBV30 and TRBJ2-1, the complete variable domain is SQTIHQWPATLVQPVGSPLSLECTVEGTSNPNLYWYRQAAGRGLQLLFYSVGIGQISSEVPQNLSASRPQDRQFILSSKKLLLSDSGFYLCAWRGTYNEQFFGPGTRLTVL.

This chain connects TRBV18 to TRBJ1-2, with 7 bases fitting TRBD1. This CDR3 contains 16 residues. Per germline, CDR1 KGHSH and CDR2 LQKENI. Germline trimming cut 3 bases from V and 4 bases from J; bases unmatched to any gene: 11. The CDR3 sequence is CASSPVGTAKTYGYTF. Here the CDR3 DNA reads TGTGCCAGCTCACCTGTCGGGACAGCTAAGACCTATGGCTACACCTTC.

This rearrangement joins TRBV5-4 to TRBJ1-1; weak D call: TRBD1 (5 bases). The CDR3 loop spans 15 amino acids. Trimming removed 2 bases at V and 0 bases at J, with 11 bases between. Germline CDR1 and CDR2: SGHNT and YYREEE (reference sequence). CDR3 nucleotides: TGTGCCAGCAGCTTTACGCGACAGATGAACACTGAAGCTTTCTTT. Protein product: CASSFTRQMNTEAFF.

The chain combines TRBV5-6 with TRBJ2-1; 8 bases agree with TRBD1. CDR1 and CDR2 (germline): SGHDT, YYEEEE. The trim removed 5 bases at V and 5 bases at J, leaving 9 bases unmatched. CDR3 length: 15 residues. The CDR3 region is CASSYPGQANNEQFF. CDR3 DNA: TGTGCCAGCAGTTACCCGGGACAGGCCAACAATGAGCAGTTCTTC.